The sequence of this T cell receptor beta chain was determined in a study of T cell changes during pregnancy in multiple sclerosis. Produced via immunoSEQ multiplex PCR; TCRdb's table is partial and in-frame only. The data show 50,000 or so clones, with around 92% seen just once and around 0.56% held by the top ten. This CDR3 has 14 amino acids. Germline V gives CDR1 MNHNY, CDR2 SVGAGI (reference sequence). Trimming removed 7 bases from V and 8 bases from J, with 18 bases in between. The V call is TRBV6-6, the J call TRBJ2-1; D not certain. This sequence originates from a female donor with multiple sclerosis, enrolled in a pregnancy study. Specimen: CD4+ T cells from peripheral blood mononuclear cells, collected after pregnancy. CDR3 coding DNA: TGTGCCAGCACCCGCCCCGAGACTCTAGATGAGCAGTTCTTC. This encodes CASTRPETLDEQFF.